This T cell receptor beta chain was identified during a study of blood T cell repertoires in COVID-19. For the study at large: From T cells, B-cell-depleted T cells, or PBMCs came the material, which was cDNA or gDNA.

Using immunoSEQ multiplex PCR, the repertoire was profiled, and TCRdb retains in-frame clones only, with some absent. This sample carries 25,000 to 30,000 clones, around 91% of them seen once, and the ten largest clones take 1.5% to 2%. V lost 6 bases and J 6 bases, leaving 21 bases between the germline ends. The CDR3 spans 15 residues. Germline CDR1 is MNHEY and CDR2 is SVGAGI. Sequencing was carried out using peripheral blood. This receptor was identified in an older woman with active COVID-19. The chain recombines TRBV6-5 with TRBJ2-7, with D possibly matching TRBD2 (5 bases). CDR3 DNA sequence: TGTGCCAGCAGAAGACTCGGGGTAGTGGAGTCCGAGCAGTACTTC. It encodes CASRRLGVVESEQYF.